A selection of T cell receptor beta chains follows, all from one sample in a study of cytomegalovirus exposure and HLA in healthy donors. Measured with immunoSEQ multiplex PCR; TCRdb has only the in-frame clones, and not every one. The table has about 340,000 clones, approximately 90% seen once; the top ten hold 0.75% to 0.85%. The specimen was PBMCs. The receptors were sampled from a woman aged 18-30 years in good health and CMV-seronegative. CDR3s include the opening cysteine and the closing phenylalanine or tryptophan. Each record gives: V gene, J gene, clone size, D gene, CDR3 DNA, CDR3 protein. D genes are given only for firm matches. Clone size appears in some rows only: once, few, many, or a class for an expanded clone.

TRBV6-1	TRBJ1-2	once	-	TGTGCCAGCAGTGTAGGGGCTACAGGGCCCCTCAACTATGGCTACACCTTC	CASSVGATGPLNYGYTF
TRBV4-1	TRBJ2-5	-	-	TGCGCCAGCAGCCAAGGGACAGCACAAGAGACCCAGTACTTC	CASSQGTAQETQYF
TRBV5-1	TRBJ2-2	-	TRBD1	TGCGCCAGCAGCTACGGGACAGGCAACACCGGGGAGCTGTTTTTT	CASSYGTGNTGELFF
TRBV6-5	TRBJ2-5	-	TRBD2	TGTGCCAGCAACCGACTAGCGGGAGGGGCAGAGACCCAGTACTTC	CASNRLAGGAETQYF
TRBV29-1	TRBJ2-3	once	-	TGCAGCGTTGAATATTTGGTCGGCGACAAGAGCACAGATACGCAGTATTTT	CSVEYLVGDKSTDTQYF
TRBV28	TRBJ2-7	-	-	TGTGCCAGCAGCCAGAGTGGGGGCGGGAGTACGACAGAGCAGTACTTC	CASSQSGGGSTTEQYF
TRBV10-3	TRBJ1-1	-	-	TGTGCCATTGGACATCCTCGGACCACTGAAGCTTTCTTT	CAIGHPRTTEAFF
TRBV7-2	TRBJ2-5	-	TRBD2	TGTGCCAGCAGCTTCCCCACCGGGCGGGAGCAAGAGACCCAGTACTTC	CASSFPTGREQETQYF
TRBV25-1	TRBJ2-2	-	-	TGTGCCACCAGACTGACCGGGGAGCTGTTTTTT	CATRLTGELFF
TRBV12-5	TRBJ2-1	-	-	TGTGCTAGTGGTTTGGTAACGGTTCCCTCCTACAATGAGCAGTTCTTC	CASGLVTVPSYNEQFF
TRBV11-1	TRBJ1-2	-	-	TGTGCCAGCAGCCGAGTGGCCGGGGTTAACTATGGCTACACCTTC	CASSRVAGVNYGYTF
TRBV7-3	TRBJ2-2	few	TRBD2	TGTGCCAGCAGCTTAGCTAGCGGGGACACCGGGGAGCTGTTTTTT	CASSLASGDTGELFF
TRBV6-4	TRBJ2-3	few	TRBD2	TGTGCCAGCAGTGAAGCGGGAGGCACAGATACGCAGTATTTT	CASSEAGGTDTQYF
TRBV9	TRBJ1-1	-	-	TGTGCCAGCAGCACTGGGGGGGCGGCGAACACTGAAGCTTTCTTT	CASSTGGAANTEAFF
TRBV2	TRBJ1-4	-	-	TGTGCCAGCAGTGAGGGGGGGGAAAAACTGTTTTTT	CASSEGGEKLFF
TRBV21-1	TRBJ2-3	-	-	TGTGCCAGCAACTCGGGACTAGCGGGAGAGAGAACAGATACGCAGTATTTT	CASNSGLAGERTDTQYF
TRBV28	TRBJ2-7	-	-	TGTGCCAGCAGTCTAAGACAGGCCATACCTAACTTC	CASSLRQAIPNF
TRBV28	TRBJ2-7	-	TRBD1	TGTGCCAGCAACCACGGGACAGGCCGAACAATAGAGCAGTACTTC	CASNHGTGRTIEQYF
TRBV19	TRBJ1-5	few	-	TGTGCCAGTAGCTCCCTGGAGGGGAGAAGCAATCAGCCCCAGCATTTT	CASSSLEGRSNQPQHF
TRBV27	TRBJ2-3	-	-	TGTGCCAGCAGTCCCTCCCGAGGCACAGATACGCAGTATTTT	CASSPSRGTDTQYF
TRBV7-3	TRBJ2-3	-	-	TGTGCTTCAGGGGAGGGCAGCACAGATACGCAGTATTTT	CASGEGSTDTQYF
TRBV9	TRBJ1-2	-	TRBD1	TGTGCCAGCAGCGCCGACAGGGGCTATGGCTACACCTTC	CASSADRGYGYTF
TRBV10-3	TRBJ1-1	-	-	TGTGCCATCAGTGAGTCGGGAGAATTGAGGACTGAAGCTTTCTTT	CAISESGELRTEAFF
TRBV7-9	TRBJ1-2	-	-	TGTGCCAGCAGCTTACAGGGAGGCTACACCTTC	CASSLQGGYTF
TRBV9	TRBJ2-3	-	TRBD1	TGTGCCAGCAGCGTAGTCGGGACAGGGGGGCCAGATACGCAGTATTTT	CASSVVGTGGPDTQYF
TRBV5-4	TRBJ1-4	once	TRBD1	TGTGCCAGCAGCTTGGTGCCGGACAGGGAATTGGCAAAACTGTTTTTT	CASSLVPDRELAKLFF
TRBV14	TRBJ1-2	once	-	TGTGCCAGCAGCCAAGTGGGCGGGGTGAACTATGGCTACACCTTC	CASSQVGGVNYGYTF
TRBV9	TRBJ2-3	-	-	TGTGCCAGCAGCGAGGGGGGGACGGCTAGTGTGGCAGATACGCAGTATTTT	CASSEGGTASVADTQYF
TRBV6-1	TRBJ1-1	-	-	TGTGCCAGCAGGTGGACAGAGAACACTGAAGCTTTCTTT	CASRWTENTEAFF
TRBV27	TRBJ2-5	-	TRBD1	TGTGCCAGCATCTACCGGGACAGGATCAACTTC	CASIYRDRINF
TRBV19	TRBJ2-7	-	-	TGTGCCAGTAGTATAGGGGCTAGCGAAACCTACGAGCAGTACTTC	CASSIGASETYEQYF
TRBV4-2	TRBJ2-2	-	TRBD1	TGTGCCAGCACCCCGGGACAGGGAAACTTAAAGAACACCGGGGAGCTGTTTTTT	CASTPGQGNLKNTGELFF
TRBV11-2	TRBJ2-1	-	TRBD1	TGTGCCAGCAGCTTCCCCGGGTACAGGGGCTCCTACAATGAGCAGTTCTTC	CASSFPGYRGSYNEQFF
TRBV4-3	TRBJ2-7	-	TRBD1	TGCGCCAGCAGCCCGGGACAGGGGGGATACGAGCAGTACTTC	CASSPGQGGYEQYF
TRBV6-1	TRBJ2-3	once	-	TGTGCCAGCAGTGAAGCGGGAGTGCGCACAGATACGCAGTATTTT	CASSEAGVRTDTQYF
TRBV6-5	TRBJ2-1	-	-	TGTGCCAGCAGCGGGGGTGGCTCCTACAATGAGCAGTTCTTC	CASSGGGSYNEQFF
TRBV5-4	TRBJ2-1	-	-	TGTGCCAGCAGGGGGACTTCACAGGTCAATGAGCAGTTCTTC	CASRGTSQVNEQFF
TRBV29-1	TRBJ2-7	-	TRBD2	TGCAGCGTACGGGGGGGGACGCGGGTCTACGAGCAGTACTTC	CSVRGGTRVYEQYF
TRBV7-6	TRBJ2-5	-	TRBD2	TGTGCCAGCAGCTTAACTAGCGGGTGGTCTGGAGAGACCCAGTACTTC	CASSLTSGWSGETQYF
TRBV13	TRBJ2-5	once	-	TGTGCCAGCAGCTTAGCCCGCGGTAATGCAGACGGGGCCCAGTACTTC	CASSLARGNADGAQYF
TRBV27	TRBJ2-7	-	-	TGTGCCAGCAGGGGGGCAGTGCCCACCTACGAGCAGTACTTC	CASRGAVPTYEQYF
TRBV27	TRBJ2-7	-	TRBD2	TGTGCCAGCAGTTTATCCTTTGGGCTAGCGGGATCCTACGAGCAGTACTTC	CASSLSFGLAGSYEQYF
TRBV7-9	TRBJ1-1	-	TRBD1	TGTGCCAGCAGCTGGGGGACAGACACTGAAGCTTTCTTT	CASSWGTDTEAFF
TRBV28	TRBJ1-1	-	-	TGTGCCAGCAGTCCAGATGACACTTTGAACACTGAAGCTTTCTTT	CASSPDDTLNTEAFF
TRBV27	TRBJ2-5	-	-	TGTGCCAGCAGTTTATGGGGGAGGCAAGAGACCCAGTACTTC	CASSLWGRQETQYF
TRBV6-5	TRBJ1-4	-	-	TGTGCCAGCAGCCGTACACAGGTCTCGGAAAAACTGTTTTTT	CASSRTQVSEKLFF
TRBV28	TRBJ1-5	-	-	TGTGCCAGCAGTTTACACGGCGGGAATCAGCCCCAGCATTTT	CASSLHGGNQPQHF
TRBV7-9	TRBJ1-4	-	-	TGTGCCAGCAGCTTAGCGCGGGAAGGGTTAGGAAAACTGTTTTTT	CASSLAREGLGKLFF
TRBV27	TRBJ2-2	-	-	TGTGCCAGCAGTTTATCCCGGGAGTTCCGAGGGCTGTTTTTT	CASSLSREFRGLFF